The 9 T cell receptor beta chains below were found in one sample sequenced in a study of response to subunit inactivated influenza vaccine. TCRdb reprocessed the RT-PCR reads with MiXCR, giving one entry per CDR3 protein. The sample has over 300,000 distinct CDR3 sequences; roughly a fifth are singletons. The sequencing here drew on PBMCs from blood, taken 21 months after vaccination. The receptor source for this set is a man between 50 and 75 years old who received an inactivated influenza vaccine.

This clonotype was counted a few times. This chain uses TRBV28 with TRBJ2-5; 7 positions agree with TRBD2. The trim removed 0 bases at V and 3 bases at J, leaving 16 bases unmatched. Germline V gene sequence: CDR1 MDHEN, CDR2 SYDVKM. The CDR3 totals 19 residues. Written as DNA, the CDR3 is TGTGCCAGCAGTTTATGGGCCTTTGGTAGCGGGTCTTCCAAAGAGACCCAGTACTTC. Protein sequence: CASSLWAFGSGSSKETQYF.

This chain connects TRBV28 to TRBJ1-2; possible D gene TRBD1, 5 bases. Trimming took 3 bases from V and 0 from J, leaving 8 bases between them. Germline assignment: CDR1 MDHEN and CDR2 SYDVKM. The CDR3 covers 14 residues. CDR3: CASSFKGPNYGYTF. CDR3 DNA: TGTGCCAGCAGTTTTAAGGGGCCTAACTATGGCTACACCTTC.

This clonotype was seen at least ten times. The rearrangement joins TRBV3-1 to TRBJ1-1, with TRBD1 matching 8 bases. With 3 bases clipped from V and 2 bases from J, the junction kept 5 bases outside the gene matches. CDR1 and CDR2 from the germline V gene are LGHDT and YNNKEL (reference sequence). There are 15 residues in the CDR3. CDR3 residues: CASSHPGQGNTEAFF. CDR3 bases: TGTGCCAGCAGCCATCCCGGACAGGGTAACACTGAAGCTTTCTTT.

The chain employs TRBV5-6 and TRBJ2-7; D is unclear. This CDR3 has 13 residues. Germline values: CDR1 SGHDT, CDR2 YYEEEE. Trimming took 4 bases from V and 5 from J, leaving 13 bases between them. The CDR3 loop reads CASSVDRPNEQYF. In nucleotides, the CDR3 is TGTGCCAGCAGCGTAGACCGGCCGAACGAGCAGTACTTC.

This clonotype was picked up a small number of times. This chain connects TRBV6-1 to TRBJ2-1, with D unresolved. CDR1 is MNHNS and CDR2 is SASEGT in the germline V gene. This CDR3 comprises 16 residues. Between the trimmed V and J ends, which lost 3 bases and 0 bases, there was a span of 12 bases. CDR3: CASSDHRSYSYNEQFF. CDR3 bases: TGTGCCAGCAGTGACCACCGTAGTTACTCCTACAATGAGCAGTTCTTC.

This rearrangement joins TRBV12-3 or TRBV12-4 to TRBJ1-3, with D tentatively TRBD1 (6 bases). There are 16 residues in the CDR3. V gave up 6 bases and J gave up 0 bases, with 15 bases separating them. CDR3: CASRGAGTHSGNTIYF. The CDR3 DNA follows: TGTGCCAGCAGGGGGGCAGGAACCCACTCTGGAAACACCATATATTTT.

This chain joins TRBV3-1 and TRBJ1-2; 7 nucleotides line up with TRBD1. The CDR3 loop spans 14 amino acids. Germline assignment: CDR1 LGHDT and CDR2 YNNKEL (reference sequence). J gave up 6 bases and V 1 base, and 5 bases lay outside the gene matches. The CDR3 DNA is TGTGCCAGCAGCCAAGTCTCAGGGGGGGATGGCTACACCTTC. It codes for CASSQVSGGDGYTF.

The rearrangement links TRBV4-2 to TRBJ2-1, with 13 bases lining up with TRBD2. V lost 3 bases and J lost 3; bases outside the gene matches: 5. Germline CDR1 LGHNA, CDR2 YNFKEQ. The CDR3 is made up of 17 amino acids. CDR3 loop: CASSQGGLAGVYNEQFF. CDR3 DNA sequence: TGTGCCAGCAGCCAGGGTGGACTAGCGGGAGTCTACAATGAGCAGTTCTTC.

The genes are TRBV6-5 and TRBJ1-2; 8 positions match TRBD1. From germline, CDR1 is MNHEY and CDR2 SVGAGI. The trim removed 3 bases at V and 4 bases at J, leaving 10 bases unmatched. This CDR3 is 16 amino acids long. This chain's CDR3 is CASSYFASGGRYGYTF. CDR3 bases: TGTGCCAGCAGTTATTTCGCTTCAGGGGGCCGCTATGGCTACACCTTC.